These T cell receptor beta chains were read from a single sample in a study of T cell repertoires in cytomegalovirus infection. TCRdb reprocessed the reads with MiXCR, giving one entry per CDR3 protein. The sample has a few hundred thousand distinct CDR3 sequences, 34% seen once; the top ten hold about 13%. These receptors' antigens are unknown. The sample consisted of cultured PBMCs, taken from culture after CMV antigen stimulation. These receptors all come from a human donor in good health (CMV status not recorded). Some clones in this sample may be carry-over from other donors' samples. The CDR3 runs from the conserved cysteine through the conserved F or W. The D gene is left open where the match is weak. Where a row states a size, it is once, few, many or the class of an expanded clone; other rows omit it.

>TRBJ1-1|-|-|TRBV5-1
TGCGCCAGCCGAGGGATCTCGAACACTGAAGCTTTCTTT
CASRGISNTEAFF
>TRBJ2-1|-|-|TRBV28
TGTGCCAGCAGTCCCGCGAGCCCCGACGAGCAGTTCTTC
CASSPASPDEQFF
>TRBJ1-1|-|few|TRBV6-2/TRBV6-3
TGTGCCAGCAGGAACCCCCCCGGGACGACAGAAGCTTTCTTT
CASRNPPGTTEAFF
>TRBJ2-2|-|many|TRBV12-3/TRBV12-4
TGTGCCAGCAGTTCCTACAGAACCGGGGAGCTGTTTTTT
CASSSYRTGELFF
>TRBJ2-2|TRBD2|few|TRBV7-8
TGTGCCAGCAGAATACTAGCGGGAGGCACCGGGGAGCTGTTTTTT
CASRILAGGTGELFF
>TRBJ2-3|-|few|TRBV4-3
TGCGCCAGCAGCCAAGCTGGATTGGCAGATACGCAGTATTTT
CASSQAGLADTQYF
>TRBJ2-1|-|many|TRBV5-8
TGTGCCAGCAGCTTGGTGCTGGGTTCCTACAATGAGCAGTTCTTC
CASSLVLGSYNEQFF
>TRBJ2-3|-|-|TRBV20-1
TGCAGTGCTATGACGGGACTGGGCACAGATACGCAGTATTTT
CSAMTGLGTDTQYF
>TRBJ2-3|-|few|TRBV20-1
TGCAGTGCTAGAGGGCTAGCCACAGATACGCAGTATTTT
CSARGLATDTQYF
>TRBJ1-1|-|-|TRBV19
TGTGCCAGTCTCTCAGTGGAACATACTGAAGCTTTCTTT
CASLSVEHTEAFF
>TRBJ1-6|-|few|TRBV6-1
TGTGCCAGCAGTCTAGAATGGGGCTCAGATTCACCCCTCCACTTT
CASSLEWGSDSPLHF
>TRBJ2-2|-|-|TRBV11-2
TGTGCCAGCAGCGTGACAGCAAACACCGGGGAGCTGTTTTTT
CASSVTANTGELFF
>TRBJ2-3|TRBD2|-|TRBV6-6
TGTGCCAGCAGTAGGGGCCTTGGACTAGCGGGGGGAGTAGGCCCAGATACGCAGTATTTT
CASSRGLGLAGGVGPDTQYF
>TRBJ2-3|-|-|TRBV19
TGTGCCAGTAGCCCCATAGCGGCAAGCACAGATACGCAGTATTTT
CASSPIAASTDTQYF
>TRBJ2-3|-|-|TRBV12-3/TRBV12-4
TGTGCCGTCACTCCGGGGACAGATACGCAGTATTTT
CAVTPGTDTQYF
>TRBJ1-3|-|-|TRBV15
TGTGCCACCAGCAGATCAGGGGCAGGGAGCACTGGAAACACCATATATTTT
CATSRSGAGSTGNTIYF
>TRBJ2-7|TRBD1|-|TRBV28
TGTGCCAGCAGTCCAGACAGGGGGTGGTACGAGCAGTACTTC
CASSPDRGWYEQYF
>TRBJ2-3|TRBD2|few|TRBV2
TGTGCCAGCAGAGACGGACTAGCGGGAGCGTTCCACACAGATACGCAGTATTTT
CASRDGLAGAFHTDTQYF
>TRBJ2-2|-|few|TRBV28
TGTGCCAGCAGTGTCTATGGGGAAGGGACCGGGGAGCTGTTTTTT
CASSVYGEGTGELFF
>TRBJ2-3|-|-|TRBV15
TGTGCCACCAGCAGGGGTAGGGATACGCAGTATTTT
CATSRGRDTQYF
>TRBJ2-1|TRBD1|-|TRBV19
TGTGCCAGTACCGAGGGACAGGGGAGGAGTGAGCAGTTCTTC
CASTEGQGRSEQFF
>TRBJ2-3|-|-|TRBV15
TGTGCCACCAGCAGAGATCACGCGGGAACAGATACGCAGTATTTT
CATSRDHAGTDTQYF
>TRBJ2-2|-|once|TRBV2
TGTGCCAGCAGTGAGGAGAACGGCTACCTTGCCGGGGAGCTGTTTTTT
CASSEENGYLAGELFF
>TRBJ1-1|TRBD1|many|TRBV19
TGTGCCAGTAGTTTTGGACAGGTGAACACTGAAGCTTTCTTT
CASSFGQVNTEAFF
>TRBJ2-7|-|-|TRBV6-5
TGTGCCAGCAGTTACCAAGGGAGGAGGGTCTACGAGCAGTACTTC
CASSYQGRRVYEQYF
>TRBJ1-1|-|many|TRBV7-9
TGTGCCAGCAGCCCGACCGAGAACACTGAAGCTTTCTTT
CASSPTENTEAFF
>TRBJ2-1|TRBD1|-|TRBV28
TGTGCCAGCAGTTCCTCCCAGGACAGGGCAGGTGAGCAGTTCTTC
CASSSSQDRAGEQFF
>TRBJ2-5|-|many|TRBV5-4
TGTGCCAGCAGCTTAAGGACAGGAGCGGGAGAGACCCAGTACTTC
CASSLRTGAGETQYF
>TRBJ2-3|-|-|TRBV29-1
TGCAGCGGGGCGGGGCTAGCCCCAGATACGCAGTATTTT
CSGAGLAPDTQYF
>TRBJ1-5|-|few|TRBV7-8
TGTGCCAGCAGCAAAGGGACGTATCAGCCCCAGCATTTT
CASSKGTYQPQHF
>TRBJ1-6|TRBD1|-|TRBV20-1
TGCAGTGCTTCGGACAGGGATAAAATTAGCCGTTCACCCCTCCACTTT
CSASDRDKISRSPLHF
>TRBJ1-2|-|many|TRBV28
TGTGCCAGCAGTCCCCTGGGAGGGGCGGACGGCTACACCTTC
CASSPLGGADGYTF
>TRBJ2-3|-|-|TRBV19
TGTGCCAGTAGAAGGGACACTAGCACAGATACGCAGTATTTT
CASRRDTSTDTQYF
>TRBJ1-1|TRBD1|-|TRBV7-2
TGTGCCAGCACCCGGGACAGGGCCACTGAAGCTTTCTTT
CASTRDRATEAFF
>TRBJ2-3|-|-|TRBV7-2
TGTGCCAGCAGCCCAGAGCCCACAGATACGCAGTATTTT
CASSPEPTDTQYF
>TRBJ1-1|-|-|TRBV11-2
TGTGCCAGCAGACCGAATCGGGGATCTGAAGCTTTCTTT
CASRPNRGSEAFF
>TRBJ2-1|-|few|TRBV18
TGTGCCAGCTCACCTCCTAGGGATACCTACAATGAGCAGTTCTTC
CASSPPRDTYNEQFF
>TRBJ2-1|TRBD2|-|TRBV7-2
TGTGCCAGCAGCACCCACCTTATTAGCGGGAGGCTGAAGGAGGACAATGAGCAGTTCTTC
CASSTHLISGRLKEDNEQFF
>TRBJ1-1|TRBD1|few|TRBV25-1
TGTGCCAGCAGTGAATGGCCTCGACAGGGAAGGTACACTGAAGCTTTCTTT
CASSEWPRQGRYTEAFF